Following are 3 T cell receptor beta chains from one sample sequenced in a study of early T cells in non-severe SARS-CoV-2 infection. TCRdb independently ran MiXCR on the 5' RACE reads; one entry per CDR3 protein. The table has 70,000 or so distinct CDR3 sequences, around 13% seen once. Sequencing was performed on whole blood. The receptor source for this set is an adult who was a healthcare worker with PCR-confirmed SARS-CoV-2 infection or an uninfected control (not recorded which).

The genes are TRBV9 and TRBJ2-4, with 12 bases that match TRBD1. CDR1 and CDR2 (germline): SGDLS, YYNGEE. V gave up 3 bases and J gave up 3 bases; unmatched junction bases: 4. CDR3 length: 16 residues. The CDR3 spells CASSAGTGGVKNIQYF. Here the CDR3 DNA reads TGTGCCAGCAGCGCCGGGACAGGGGGCGTCAAAAACATTCAGTACTTC. The full variable domain, with the rest looked up from reference TRBV9 and TRBJ2-4, is DSGVTQTPKHLITATGQRVTLRCSPRSGDLSVYWYQQSLDQGLQFLIQYYNGEERAKGNILERFSAQQFPDLHSELNLSSLELGDSALYFCASSAGTGGVKNIQYFGAGTRLSVL.

This clonotype has ten or more counts. The chain is built from TRBV20-1 and TRBJ2-7; 7 nucleotides align to TRBD2. V was clipped by 0 bases and J by 5 bases; unmatched bases: 7. Germline V gene sequence: CDR1 DFQATT, CDR2 SNEGSKA (reference sequence). The CDR3 runs to 14 residues. The CDR3 DNA follows: TGCAGTGCTAGAGATGATCGCGGGAGCGACGAGCAGTACTTC. Residues: CSARDDRGSDEQYF.

This clonotype was observed many times. V is TRBV3-1 and J is TRBJ2-1; 8 bases match TRBD2. Losses at the gene ends were 3 bases for V and 14 bases for J; bases not matched to a gene: 3. CDR1 LGHDT and CDR2 YNNKEL come from the germline V gene (reference sequence). This CDR3 spans 11 amino acids. DNA of the CDR3: TGTGCCAGCAGCCAGACTAGCGAGAAGTTCTTC. This codes for CASSQTSEKFF.